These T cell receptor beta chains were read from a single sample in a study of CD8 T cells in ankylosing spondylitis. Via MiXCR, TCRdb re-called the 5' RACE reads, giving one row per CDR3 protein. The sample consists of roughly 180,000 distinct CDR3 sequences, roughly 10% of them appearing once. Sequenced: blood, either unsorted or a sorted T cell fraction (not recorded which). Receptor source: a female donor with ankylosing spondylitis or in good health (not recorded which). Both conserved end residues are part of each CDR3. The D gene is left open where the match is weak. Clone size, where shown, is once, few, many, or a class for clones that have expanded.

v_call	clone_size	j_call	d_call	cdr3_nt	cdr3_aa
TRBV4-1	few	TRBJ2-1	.	TGCGCCAGCAGCCAAGATCTCCATGAGCAGTTCTTC	CASSQDLHEQFF
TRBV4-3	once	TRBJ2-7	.	TGCGCCAGCAGCCAATATAGCGGAACCTCCTACGAGCAGTACTTC	CASSQYSGTSYEQYF
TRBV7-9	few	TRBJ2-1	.	TGTGCCAGCAGCCCAGGGGAGATCAATGAGCAGTTCTTC	CASSPGEINEQFF
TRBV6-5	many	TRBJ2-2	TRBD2	TGTGCCAGCAGTTACCTAGCGGGAGTTAAGTCCGGGGAGCTGTTTTTT	CASSYLAGVKSGELFF
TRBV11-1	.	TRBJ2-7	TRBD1	TGTGCCAGCAGCTCCACAGGGGTAAACTACGAGCAGTACTTC	CASSSTGVNYEQYF
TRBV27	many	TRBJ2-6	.	TGTGCCAGTCAGTTTATGGGTATTGGGGCCAACGTCCTGACTTTC	CASQFMGIGANVLTF
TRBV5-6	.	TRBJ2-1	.	TGTGCCAGCAGTGATGGGACGGGCGGCTTCAATGAGCAGTTCTTC	CASSDGTGGFNEQFF
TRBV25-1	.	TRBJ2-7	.	TGTGCCAGCAGTGCCACAGGGACCGACGAGCAGTACTTC	CASSATGTDEQYF
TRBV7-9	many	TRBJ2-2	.	TGTGCCAGCAGCTTGTCTTTAGGCACCGGGGAGCTGTTTTTT	CASSLSLGTGELFF
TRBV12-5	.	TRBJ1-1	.	TGTGCTAGTGGCCTTGATCTTTGGTCGCCGAACACTGAAGCTTTCTTT	CASGLDLWSPNTEAFF
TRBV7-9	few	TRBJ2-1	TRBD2	TGTGCCAGCAGCTTTAGCGGGGGATCCTACAATGAGCAGTTCTTC	CASSFSGGSYNEQFF
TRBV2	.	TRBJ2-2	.	TGTGCCAGCAGAGACACGGAGCGGCCCGGGGAGCTGTTTTTT	CASRDTERPGELFF
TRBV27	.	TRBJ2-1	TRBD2	TGTGCCAGCAGTATGAGCGGGAGACAGTACAATGAGCAGTTCTTC	CASSMSGRQYNEQFF
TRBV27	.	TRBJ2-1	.	TGTGCCAGCAGCCCCACCGGACAGAACAATGAGCAGTTCTTC	CASSPTGQNNEQFF
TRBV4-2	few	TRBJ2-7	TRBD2	TGTGCCAGCAGCCCCTGGGGAGGGCACTACGAGCAGTACTTC	CASSPWGGHYEQYF
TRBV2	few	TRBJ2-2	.	TGTGCCAGCAGTGAGACTGAGCACACCGGGGAGCTGTTTTTT	CASSETEHTGELFF
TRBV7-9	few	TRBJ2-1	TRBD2	TGTGCCAGCAGCGGGACTAGCGGGAGGGTTGGGAATGAGCAGTTCTTC	CASSGTSGRVGNEQFF
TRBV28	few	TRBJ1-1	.	TGTGCCAGCATTCAGGGATTTGGTAACACTGAAGCTTTCTTT	CASIQGFGNTEAFF
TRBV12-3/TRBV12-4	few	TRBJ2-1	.	TGTGCCAGCAGTTTAAATCCGGGAGTAACCTACAATGAGCAGTTCTTC	CASSLNPGVTYNEQFF
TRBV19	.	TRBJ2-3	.	TGTGCCAGTCGGGCCGGCACAGATACGCAGTATTTT	CASRAGTDTQYF
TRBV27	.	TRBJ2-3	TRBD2	TGTGCCAGCAGTTTAGCGGGAGGGACTGCAGATACGCAGTATTTT	CASSLAGGTADTQYF
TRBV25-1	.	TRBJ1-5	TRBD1	TGTGCCAGCAGTGAAGGGACAGGGAATCAGCCCCAGCATTTT	CASSEGTGNQPQHF
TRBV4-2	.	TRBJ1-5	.	TGTGCCAGCAGCCAAGTTCTGACGCAGGACACCGATCAGCCCCAGCATTTT	CASSQVLTQDTDQPQHF
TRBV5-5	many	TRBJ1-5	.	TGTGCCAGCAGCATACAGGGAAATAGCAATCAGCCCCAGCATTTT	CASSIQGNSNQPQHF
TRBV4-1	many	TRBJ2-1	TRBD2	TGCGCCAGCAGCCCCCATCTAGCGGGGCCTCCCGAGCAGTTCTTC	CASSPHLAGPPEQFF
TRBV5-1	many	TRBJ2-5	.	TGCGCCAGCTCGGGAGAGACCCAGTACTTC	CASSGETQYF
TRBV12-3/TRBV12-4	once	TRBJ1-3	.	TGTGCCAATCGTTCGGGGCCAAACACCATATATTTT	CANRSGPNTIYF
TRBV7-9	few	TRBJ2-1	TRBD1	TGTGCCAGCAGCCCGACAGGGGGGCTAAGTGAGCAGTTCTTC	CASSPTGGLSEQFF
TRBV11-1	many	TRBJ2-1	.	TGTGCCAGCAGCTTTGGGGCGGGATACAATGAGCAGTTCTTC	CASSFGAGYNEQFF
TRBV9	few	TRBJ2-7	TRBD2	TGTGCCAGCAGCGGGACTAGCGGGAGTCACGAGCAGTACTTC	CASSGTSGSHEQYF
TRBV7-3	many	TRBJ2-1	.	TGTGCCAGCAGCTTGGGGGCTATTGCCTACAATGAGCAGTTCTTC	CASSLGAIAYNEQFF
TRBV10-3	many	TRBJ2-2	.	TGTGCCATCAGTGGAACCAGCGGGGAGCTGTTTTTT	CAISGTSGELFF
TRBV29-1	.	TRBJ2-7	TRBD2	TGCAGCGTTGGGCCTCGGCTAGCGGGAGATTCCTACGAGCAGTACTTC	CSVGPRLAGDSYEQYF
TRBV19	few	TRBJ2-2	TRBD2	TGTGCCAGTAGTCCGGGACTAGCTAGGAACACCGGGGAGCTGTTTTTT	CASSPGLARNTGELFF
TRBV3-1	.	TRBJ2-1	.	TGTGCCAGCAGCCAAGAGCGGCTAAACAATGAGCAGTTCTTC	CASSQERLNNEQFF
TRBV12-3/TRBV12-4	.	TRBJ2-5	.	TGTGCCAGCAAGCAGGCAGGCGGGTGGGGGGAGACCCAGTACTTC	CASKQAGGWGETQYF
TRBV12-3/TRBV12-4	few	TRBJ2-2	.	TGTGCCAGCAGCCAGATTCGGGAGCTGTTTTTT	CASSQIRELFF
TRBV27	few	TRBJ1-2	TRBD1	TGTGCCAGCAGAACAGGGGTTTTTGGCTACACCTTC	CASRTGVFGYTF
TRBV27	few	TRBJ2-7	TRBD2	TGTGCCAGCAGTCCTGGGACTAGCGGGCACGAGCAGTACTTC	CASSPGTSGHEQYF
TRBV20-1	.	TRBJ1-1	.	TGCAGTGCTAGAGGGGGGGGCACTGAAGCTTTCTTT	CSARGGGTEAFF
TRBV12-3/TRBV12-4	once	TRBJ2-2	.	TGTGCCAGCAGTTTATGGACTTCCCTCAACACCGGGGAGCTGTTTTTT	CASSLWTSLNTGELFF
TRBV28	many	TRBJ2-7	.	TGTGCCAGCAGACCCACAGGGAGTTCCTACGAGCAGTACTTC	CASRPTGSSYEQYF
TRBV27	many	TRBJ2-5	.	TGTGCCAGCAGTTATGGCGGACAAGAGACCCAGTACTTC	CASSYGGQETQYF
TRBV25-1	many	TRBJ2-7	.	TGTGCCAGCAGTGAATTGACAGACCCCTACGAGCAGTACTTC	CASSELTDPYEQYF
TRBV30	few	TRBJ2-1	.	TGTGCCTGGAGTGACGGGGGTAATGAGCAGTTCTTC	CAWSDGGNEQFF
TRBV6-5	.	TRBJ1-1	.	TGTGCCAGCAGTTACCCCGGACCGCTGAACACTGAAGCTTTCTTT	CASSYPGPLNTEAFF
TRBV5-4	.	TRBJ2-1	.	TGTGCCAGCAGAAACGGAGGGGGGCTTGAGCAGTTCTTC	CASRNGGGLEQFF
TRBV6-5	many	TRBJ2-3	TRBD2	TGTGCCAGCAGTTACTCAGGAGGGACTAGCGGGAGGGAAATGGATACGCAGTATTTT	CASSYSGGTSGREMDTQYF
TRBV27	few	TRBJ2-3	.	TGTGCCAGCAGTTTTATCGGGACTGCCCGCCCGCAGTATTTT	CASSFIGTARPQYF
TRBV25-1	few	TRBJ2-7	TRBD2	TGTGCCAGCAGTGCAGGAGTGGGGCTTCTAGCGGGAGAGCTCTACGAGCAGTACTTC	CASSAGVGLLAGELYEQYF
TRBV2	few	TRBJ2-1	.	TGTGCCGGGCCGGGCCGCGCGAAGTACAATGAGCAGTTCTTC	CAGPGRAKYNEQFF
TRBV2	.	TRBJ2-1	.	TGTGCCAGCAGCCGGGAACGGGAGAGCTCCTACAATGAGCAGTTCTTC	CASSRERESSYNEQFF
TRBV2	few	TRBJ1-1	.	TGTGCCAGCAGGGACTTCGGGACGAGGGCGACTGAAGCTTTCTTT	CASRDFGTRATEAFF
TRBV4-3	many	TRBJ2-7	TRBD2	TGCGCCAGCAGCCAAGGGACTAGCGCTACCTACGAGCAGTACTTC	CASSQGTSATYEQYF
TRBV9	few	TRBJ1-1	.	TGTGCCAGCAGCCCCTATGGCGGCACTGAAGCTTTCTTT	CASSPYGGTEAFF